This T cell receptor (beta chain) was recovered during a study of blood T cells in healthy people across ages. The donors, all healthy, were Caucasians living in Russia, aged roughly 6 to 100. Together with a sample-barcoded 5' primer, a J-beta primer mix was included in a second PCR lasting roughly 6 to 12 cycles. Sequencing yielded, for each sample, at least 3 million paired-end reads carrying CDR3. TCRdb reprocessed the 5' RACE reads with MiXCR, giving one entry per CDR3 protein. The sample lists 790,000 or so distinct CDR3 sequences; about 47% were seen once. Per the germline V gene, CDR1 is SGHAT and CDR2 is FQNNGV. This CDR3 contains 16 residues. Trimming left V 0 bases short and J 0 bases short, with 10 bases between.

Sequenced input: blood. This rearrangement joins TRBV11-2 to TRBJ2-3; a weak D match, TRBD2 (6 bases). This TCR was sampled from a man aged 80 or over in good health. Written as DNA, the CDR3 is TGTGCCAGCAGCTTAGAGGGAGGAGCGAGCACAGATACGCAGTATTTT. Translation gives CASSLEGGASTDTQYF.